The entry below describes one TCR beta chain. No antigen is known for it. These data come from a study of cytomegalovirus exposure and HLA in healthy donors. Study-level results: Reportedly, diagnosis of cytomegalovirus status by the classifier showed high specificity and sensitivity. A missense variant in DCLRE1C was later tied to TCR beta V- and J-gene trimming.

60 Vbeta and 13 Jbeta primers were used in PCR. Generated by immunoSEQ multiplex PCR, the TCRdb table keeps only in-frame clones and is missing some. The sample includes roughly 65,000 clones. The CDR3 covers 11 residues. Germline V CDR1 and CDR2: SNHLY, FYNNEI. The germline V and J ends were trimmed by 9 bases and 6 bases, with 12 bases remaining between them. Sequenced: PBMCs. The TCR was taken from a boy younger than 18 in good health and CMV-seronegative. The J gene is TRBJ2-7, the V gene TRBV2, with a weak D call TRBD2 (5 bases). The DNA of the CDR3 is TGTGCCAGTGGACTCCGGAGCGAGCAGTACTTC. Its translation: CASGLRSEQYF. The full variable domain, its missing parts supplied by reference TRBV2 and TRBJ2-7, is EPEVTQTPSHQVTQMGQEVILRCVPISNHLYFYWYRQILGQKVEFLVSFYNNEISEKSEIFDDQFSVERPDGSNFTLKIRSTKLEDSAMYFCASGLRSEQYFGPGTRLTVT.